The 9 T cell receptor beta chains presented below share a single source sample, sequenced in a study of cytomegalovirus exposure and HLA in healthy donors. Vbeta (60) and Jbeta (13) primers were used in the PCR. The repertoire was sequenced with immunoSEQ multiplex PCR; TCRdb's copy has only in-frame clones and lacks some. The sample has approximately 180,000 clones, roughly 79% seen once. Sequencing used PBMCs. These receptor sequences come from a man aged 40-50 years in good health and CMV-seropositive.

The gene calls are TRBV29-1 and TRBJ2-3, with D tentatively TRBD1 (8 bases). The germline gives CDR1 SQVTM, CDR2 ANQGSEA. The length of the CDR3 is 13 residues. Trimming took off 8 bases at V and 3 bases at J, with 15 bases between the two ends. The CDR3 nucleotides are TGCAGCACCAACAGGGGGGGGACAGATACGCAGTATTTT. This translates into CSTNRGGTDTQYF.

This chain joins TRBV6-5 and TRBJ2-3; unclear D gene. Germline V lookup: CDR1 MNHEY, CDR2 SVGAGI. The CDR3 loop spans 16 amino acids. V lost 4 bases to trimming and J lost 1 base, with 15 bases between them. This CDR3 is CASSLQPNPGTDTQYF. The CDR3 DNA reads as TGTGCCAGCAGTTTACAGCCGAACCCGGGCACAGATACGCAGTATTTT.

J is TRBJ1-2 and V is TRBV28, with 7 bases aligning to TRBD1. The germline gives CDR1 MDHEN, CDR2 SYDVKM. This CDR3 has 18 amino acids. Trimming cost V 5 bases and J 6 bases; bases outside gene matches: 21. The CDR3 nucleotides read TGTGCCAGCAGTCCTAGACCGGGACAGAACCCCGCAGGGAATGGCTACACCTTC. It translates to CASSPRPGQNPAGNGYTF.

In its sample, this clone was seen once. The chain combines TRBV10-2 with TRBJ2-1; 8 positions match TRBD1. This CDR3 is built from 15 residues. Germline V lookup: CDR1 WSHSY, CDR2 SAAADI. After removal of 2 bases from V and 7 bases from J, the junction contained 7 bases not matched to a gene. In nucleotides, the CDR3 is TGCGCCAGCAGTGAGCGACAGGGGACGGGTAATGAGCAGTTCTTC. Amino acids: CASSERQGTGNEQFF.

CDR3 amino acids: CASSLVGRSYEQYF. CDR3 in DNA: TGTGCCAGCAGCTTAGTGGGCCGTTCCTACGAGCAGTACTTC. This chain links TRBV11-3 with TRBJ2-5; D unclear. The J call may be faulty, since TRBJ2-7 better matches the DNA end. This CDR3 spans 14 amino acids. The germline V gene encodes CDR1 SGHNT and CDR2 YENEEA.

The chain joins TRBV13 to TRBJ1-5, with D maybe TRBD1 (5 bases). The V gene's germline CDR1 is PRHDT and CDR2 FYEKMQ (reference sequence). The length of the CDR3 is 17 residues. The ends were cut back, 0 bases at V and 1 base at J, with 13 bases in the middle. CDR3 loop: CASSLGGGGGSNQPQHF. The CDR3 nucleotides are TGTGCCAGCAGCTTAGGAGGTGGGGGAGGGAGCAATCAGCCCCAGCATTTT.

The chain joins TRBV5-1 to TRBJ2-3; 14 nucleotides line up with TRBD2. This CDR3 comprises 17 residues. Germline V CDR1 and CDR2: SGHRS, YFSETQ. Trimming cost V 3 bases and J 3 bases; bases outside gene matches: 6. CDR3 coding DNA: TGCGCCAGCAGCTCGGGACTAGCGGGAGCCGAGACAGATACGCAGTATTTT. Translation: CASSSGLAGAETDTQYF.

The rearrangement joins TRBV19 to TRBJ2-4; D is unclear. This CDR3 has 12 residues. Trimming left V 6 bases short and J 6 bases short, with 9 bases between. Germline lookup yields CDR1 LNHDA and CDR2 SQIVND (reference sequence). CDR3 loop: CASSLPGNIQYF. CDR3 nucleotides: TGTGCCAGTAGCCTCCCGGGAAACATTCAGTACTTC.

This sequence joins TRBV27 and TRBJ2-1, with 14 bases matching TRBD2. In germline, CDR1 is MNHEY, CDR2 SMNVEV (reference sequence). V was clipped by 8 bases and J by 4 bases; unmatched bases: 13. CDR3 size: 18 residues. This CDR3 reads CASSNLPGTSGSYNEQFF. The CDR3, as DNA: TGTGCCAGCTCTAACCTCCCCGGGACTAGCGGGAGTTACAATGAGCAGTTCTTC.